A single sample is the source of the 16 T cell receptor beta chains below, sequenced in a study of spatial heterogeneity in lung cancer. MiXCR was run by TCRdb on the 5' RACE reads, yielding one entry per CDR3 protein. Of about 47,000 distinct CDR3 sequences listed, under 8% are singletons. Regarding time point: blood at routine non-recurrence follow-up after resection. Whole RNA from tumor, nontumor lung or frozen PBMC was sequenced unsorted. Sequencing was performed on PBMCs, taken at follow-up. All receptors derive from a female donor with early-stage non-small cell lung cancer.

This chain joins TRBV5-4 and TRBJ2-4, with TRBD1 identical over 9 bases. CDR3 length: 16 amino acids. Germline V gene data show CDR1 as SGHNT and CDR2 as YYREEE (reference sequence). J lost 5 bases, V lost 0 bases, and 6 bases had no gene match. The CDR3 region is CASSLEWGQGQNIQYF. DNA for the CDR3: TGTGCCAGCAGCTTGGAGTGGGGACAGGGTCAAAACATTCAGTACTTC.

This clonotype was counted at least ten times. The rearrangement uses TRBV3-1 and TRBJ2-7; the D gene could be TRBD1 or TRBD2 (6 bases each). CDR3 length equals 14 residues. Germline loops: CDR1 LGHDT, CDR2 YNNKEL (reference sequence). With 6 bases removed from V and 0 bases from J, the gap between germline ends came to 12 bases. CDR3 nucleotides: TGTGCCAGCAGAGGGGGACTGCGCTCCTACGAGCAGTACTTC. It codes for CASRGGLRSYEQYF.

The chain joins TRBV3-1 to TRBJ1-3; D might be TRBD1 (6 bases). The CDR3 is made up of 14 amino acids. V was cut by 5 bases and J by 4 bases, with 12 bases left in between. CDR1 and CDR2 from the germline V gene are LGHDT and YNNKEL (reference sequence). CDR3 coding DNA: TGTGCCAGCAGCTTGAGAGGACAGGGAAACACCATATATTTT. Protein: CASSLRGQGNTIYF. Filled out from reference TRBV3-1 and TRBJ1-3, the complete variable domain reads DTAVSQTPKYLVTQMGNDKSIKCEQNLGHDTMYWYKQDSKKFLKIMFSYNNKELIINETVPNRFSPKSPDKAHLNLHINSLELGDSAVYFCASSLRGQGNTIYFGEGSWLTVV.

This clonotype was seen only a few times. The gene calls are TRBV9 and TRBJ2-1; D unresolved. The germline gives CDR1 SGDLS, CDR2 YYNGEE. V was trimmed by 7 bases and J by 6 bases, leaving 5 bases between them. This CDR3 is 10 amino acids long. The CDR3 sequence is CASPSNEQFF. CDR3 bases: TGTGCCAGCCCGAGCAATGAGCAGTTCTTC.

This clonotype was detected many times. The genes are TRBV7-9 and TRBJ1-5; D gene unclear. Trimming shortened V by 1 base and J by 5 bases, and 15 bases separated the two germline ends. This CDR3 has 16 residues. Germline V lookup: CDR1 SEHNR, CDR2 FQNEAQ (reference sequence). DNA for the CDR3: TGTGCCAGCAGCTTAGAGAGGTCAGTTGGTGATCAGCCCCAGCATTTT. Encoded protein: CASSLERSVGDQPQHF.

This clonotype was seen at least ten times. The chain carries TRBV4-3 and TRBJ1-6; no clear D. Deletions cut 0 bases from V and 0 bases from J, with 6 bases between. There are 16 residues in the CDR3. Germline V gene lookup returns CDR1 LGHNA and CDR2 YSLEER. CDR3 region: CASSQDPLSYNSPLHF. Written as DNA, the CDR3 is TGCGCCAGCAGCCAAGATCCCCTCTCCTATAATTCACCCCTCCACTTT.

The CDR3 DNA sequence: TGTGCCAGCAGTTTAAGGGCTATCACCGGGGAGCTGTTTTTT. Its translation is CASSLRAITGELFF. The rearrangement joins TRBV28 to TRBJ2-2, with D hard to call. The CDR3 loop spans 14 amino acids. Germline V gene data show CDR1 as MDHEN and CDR2 as SYDVKM. Trimming removed 2 bases from V and 4 bases from J, with 8 bases in between. Drawing the rest from reference TRBV28 and TRBJ2-2, the complete variable domain is DVKVTQSSRYLVKRTGEKVFLECVQDMDHENMFWYRQDPGLGLRLIYFSYDVKMKEKGDIPEGYSVSREKKERFSLILESASTNQTSMYLCASSLRAITGELFFGEGSRLTVL.

The DNA for the CDR3 is TGTGCCACCAGCAGAGACCGCGGGGGGAGCGCTGAAGCTTTCTTT. Translating gives CATSRDRGGSAEAFF. J is TRBJ1-1 and V is TRBV15; tentative D call: TRBD1 (5 bases). The V gene lost 0 bases and the J gene lost 6 bases, with 14 bases spanning the gap. The CDR3 contains 15 residues. From germline, CDR1 is LNHNV and CDR2 YYDKDF (reference sequence).

This clonotype was counted many times. The V call is TRBV7-9, the J call TRBJ2-7, with 8 nucleotides matching TRBD1. V lost 5 bases, J lost 3 bases, and 3 bases stayed unmatched. This CDR3 is built from 13 residues. Germline CDR1 and CDR2: SEHNR and FQNEAQ (reference sequence). CDR3 DNA: TGTGCCAGCAGCGGAGGACAGGGCTACGAGCAGTACTTC. Protein: CASSGGQGYEQYF.

The genes are TRBV7-8 and TRBJ2-3, with a possible D match to TRBD2 (6 bases). Germline CDR1 SGHVS, CDR2 FQNEAQ. The CDR3 has 12 amino acids. The V end was cut by 5 bases, the J end by 9 bases, with 12 bases between. CDR3 loop: CASSESRGTQYF. CDR3 DNA sequence: TGTGCCAGCAGCGAGAGCCGGGGGACGCAGTATTTT.

V usage is TRBV12-3 or TRBV12-4 and J usage is TRBJ2-3; no clear D gene. This CDR3 is built from 14 residues. Trimming stripped 2 bases from V and 2 bases from J, with 8 bases between. In nucleotides, the CDR3 is TGTGCCAGCAGTTTAAACCTCTACACAGATACGCAGTATTTT. It yields the protein CASSLNLYTDTQYF.

This clonotype appeared many times. The gene calls are TRBV7-9 and TRBJ2-3; tentative D call: TRBD2 (5 bases). The CDR3 is 15 amino acids. Germline V gene lookup returns CDR1 SEHNR and CDR2 FQNEAQ (reference sequence). V gave up 4 bases and J gave up 7 bases, with 18 bases separating them. The CDR3, as DNA: TGTGCCAGCAGCTCCCAACTATCGGGGTTAAATACGCAGTATTTT. It codes for CASSSQLSGLNTQYF.

The rearrangement joins TRBV6-2 or TRBV6-3 to TRBJ2-5; possibly TRBD1 or TRBD2 for D (5 bases each). Per the germline V gene, CDR1 is MNHEY and CDR2 is SVGEGT. This CDR3 region has 17 residues. V lost 5 bases to trimming and J lost 3 bases, with 22 bases between them. The CDR3 sequence is CASSNRQGFVREETQYF. The CDR3 DNA follows: TGTGCCAGCAGTAACCGTCAGGGTTTCGTGCGGGAAGAGACCCAGTACTTC.

The chain is built from TRBV7-7 and TRBJ1-2, with TRBD1 matching over 9 bases. This CDR3 contains 14 residues. With 5 bases clipped from V and 4 bases from J, the junction kept 5 bases outside the gene matches. CDR1 is SSHAT, CDR2 FNYEAQ, per germline (reference sequence). The CDR3 sequence: CASSNLTGGYGYTF. CDR3 DNA: TGTGCCAGCAGCAATCTGACAGGGGGCTATGGCTACACCTTC. Full variable domain (missing parts from reference TRBV7-7 and TRBJ1-2): GAGVSQSPRYKVTKRGQDVTLRCDPISSHATLYWYQQALGQGPEFLTYFNYEAQPDKSGLPSDRFSAERPEGSISTLTIQRTEQRDSAMYRCASSNLTGGYGYTFGSGTRLTVV.

This clonotype was recorded at least ten times. This chain links TRBV5-1 with TRBJ1-4; D call uncertain. The CDR3 is 14 amino acids. Trimming left V 0 bases short and J 3 bases short, with 6 bases between. Germline assignment: CDR1 SGHRS and CDR2 YFSETQ. The CDR3 sequence is CASSLEQPNEKLFF. The CDR3 DNA reads as TGCGCCAGCAGCTTGGAACAGCCTAATGAAAAACTGTTTTTT. The complete variable domain, with remaining parts taken from reference TRBV5-1 and TRBJ1-4, reads KAGVTQTPRYLIKTRGQQVTLSCSPISGHRSVSWYQQTPGQGLQFLFEYFSETQRNKGNFPGRFSGRQFSNSRSEMNVSTLELGDSALYLCASSLEQPNEKLFFGSGTQLSVL.

This clonotype has just a few counts. The V call is TRBV7-8, the J call TRBJ1-1; D is possibly TRBD1 (6 bases). The V end was cut by 8 bases, the J end by 0 bases, with 13 bases between. Germline V gene lookup returns CDR1 SGHVS and CDR2 FQNEAQ. The CDR3 extends over 14 amino acids. CDR3 DNA sequence: TGTGCCAGCCGTCCGGGGGCCCTGAACACTGAAGCTTTCTTT. Protein sequence: CASRPGALNTEAFF.